Included here is one T cell receptor (beta chain) sequence, with context. Trimming at V came to 1 base and at J to 8 bases, leaving 5 bases not matched to a gene. CDR1 is SGHVS, CDR2 FQNEAQ, per germline. The CDR3 loop spans 14 amino acids. This specimen comes from a study of blood T cell repertoires in COVID-19. Overall study: The United States, Italy and Spain supplied acute and convalescent COVID-19 samples.

Methods used by the authors: Reference gene primer amplification gave estimated nucleated cell counts. Libraries were prepared by immunoSEQ multiplex PCR; TCRdb keeps only in-frame clonotypes and omits some of them. V and J calls and clone size are those listed in that table; D and trimming were worked out from the DNA. This table holds 200,000 or so clones, roughly 88% found once. The TCR originated in a middle-aged man who had recovered from COVID-19. The chain carries TRBV7-8 and TRBJ2-1; 7 bases align to TRBD1. Input material: peripheral blood. The CDR3 loop reads CASSLGDRDDEQFF. The CDR3 nucleotides are TGTGCCAGCAGCTTAGGAGACAGGGACGATGAGCAGTTCTTC.